A single sample is the source of the 18 T cell receptor beta chains below, sequenced in a study of blood T cell repertoires in COVID-19. Method: immunoSEQ multiplex PCR; TCRdb's copy keeps in-frame clones and lacks some. This table holds fewer than 250,000 clones, around four fifths found once. Specimen: peripheral blood. These receptors came from a man aged 30-40 years with active or convalescent COVID-19.

The chain employs TRBV9 and TRBJ1-5, with D possibly TRBD1 on 6 matching bases. The CDR3 totals 15 residues. The V gene's germline CDR1 is SGDLS and CDR2 YYNGEE. Trimming left V 4 bases short and J 7 bases short, with 18 bases between. The CDR3 DNA reads TGTGCCAGCAGCCGCGACCAGGGGCCCCTGCAGCCCCAGCATTTT. Encoded protein: CASSRDQGPLQPQHF.

The chain is built from TRBV6-5 and TRBJ2-7, with D unclear. The CDR3 has 13 amino acids. CDR1 and CDR2 (germline): MNHEY, SVGAGI. Deletions cut 8 bases from V and 4 bases from J, with 15 bases between. CDR3 coding DNA: TGTGCCAGCCAGGTAAACACTCAATACGAGCAGTACTTC. Translation: CASQVNTQYEQYF.

V and J are TRBV10-2 and TRBJ2-5, with TRBD2 matching 9 bases. This CDR3 has 13 amino acids. The trim removed 6 bases at V and 1 base at J, leaving 0 bases unmatched. Germline V gene lookup returns CDR1 WSHSY and CDR2 SAAADI. The CDR3 spells CASRTSGQETQYF. The CDR3 region has the DNA TGCGCCAGCAGGACTAGCGGCCAAGAGACCCAGTACTTC.

This clone was recorded a few times. The chain links TRBV9 to TRBJ2-1; 12 nucleotides align to TRBD2. With 0 bases clipped from V and 7 bases from J, the junction kept 8 bases outside the gene matches. Germline-derived CDR1 and CDR2 are SGDLS and YYNGEE. This CDR3 has 17 amino acids. The CDR3 region is CASSVVTSGGLMNEQFF. DNA of the CDR3: TGTGCCAGCAGCGTAGTCACTAGCGGGGGGTTAATGAATGAGCAGTTCTTC.

The rearrangement uses TRBV7-9 and TRBJ2-1, with 7 bases lining up with TRBD2. This CDR3 has 16 residues. Germline CDR1 and CDR2: SEHNR and FQNEAQ (reference sequence). The ends lost 1 base at V and 5 bases at J; junction bases unmatched: 8. The CDR3 region is CASSLVAGVGHNEQFF. The CDR3 DNA reads TGTGCCAGCAGCTTAGTTGCGGGAGTTGGCCACAATGAGCAGTTCTTC.

The chain employs TRBV28 and TRBJ2-5; perhaps TRBD2 as D (5 bases). CDR1 and CDR2 (germline): MDHEN, SYDVKM. There are 14 residues in the CDR3. Trimming took 6 bases from V and 5 from J, leaving 16 bases between them. CDR3 DNA sequence: TGTGCCAGCAGAAGTGGGAGCCTAGGGGAGACCCAGTACTTC. It codes for CASRSGSLGETQYF.

The V and J genes are TRBV5-4 and TRBJ1-1; D gene unclear. This CDR3 has 15 residues. Looked up from germline, CDR1 is SGHNT and CDR2 is YYREEE (reference sequence). The V end lost 0 bases, the J end lost 1 base, and 10 bases lay between the germline ends. The CDR3 DNA is TGTGCCAGCAGCTTGGAAATATCTCGGAACACTGAAGCTTTCTTT. This sequence encodes CASSLEISRNTEAFF.

The chain uses TRBV5-1 and TRBJ2-7, with D unclear. Trimming removed 0 bases from V and 6 bases from J, with 10 bases in between. The CDR3 totals 13 residues. Germline CDR1 and CDR2: SGHRS and YFSETQ. CDR3 sequence reads: CASSLASNPEQYF. In nucleotides, the CDR3 is TGCGCCAGCAGCTTGGCGTCTAACCCCGAGCAGTACTTC. Looking up the rest from reference TRBV5-1 and TRBJ2-7 gives the full variable domain: KAGVTQTPRYLIKTRGQQVTLSCSPISGHRSVSWYQQTPGQGLQFLFEYFSETQRNKGNFPGRFSGRQFSNSRSEMNVSTLELGDSALYLCASSLASNPEQYFGPGTRLTVT.

This chain links TRBV24-1 with TRBJ2-5; a weak D match, TRBD2 (5 bases). This CDR3 contains 14 residues. Trimming shortened V by 4 bases and J by 2 bases, and 10 bases separated the two germline ends. Germline assignment: CDR1 KGHDR and CDR2 SFDVKD. Here the CDR3 reads CATSDLGLQETQYF. In DNA, the CDR3 is TGTGCCACCAGTGACCTCGGACTGCAAGAGACCCAGTACTTC.

A few counts support this clone. The rearrangement joins TRBV5-5 to TRBJ2-1, with 8 bases fitting TRBD1. The CDR3 runs to 15 residues. The V gene's germline CDR1 is SGHKS and CDR2 YYEKEE (reference sequence). J was trimmed by 3 bases and V by 4 bases; bases with no gene match: 6. The DNA for the CDR3 is TGTGCCAGCAGCGCGGACAGGGCCCGCTACAATGAGCAGTTCTTC. Its protein is CASSADRARYNEQFF.

V gene TRBV12-3 or TRBV12-4 combines with J gene TRBJ2-1; D is unclear. The length of the CDR3 is 13 residues. Trimming cost V 6 bases and J 5 bases, with 11 bases left between them. CDR3 DNA sequence: TGTGCCAGCAGATACACTAAAAACAATGAGCAGTTCTTC. It encodes CASRYTKNNEQFF.

This clone was seen only once. The chain links TRBV5-4 to TRBJ2-3; D not certain. Trimming took 0 bases from V and 5 from J, leaving 13 bases between them. The CDR3 is 15 amino acids. In germline, CDR1 is SGHNT, CDR2 YYREEE (reference sequence). CDR3 in DNA: TGTGCCAGCAGCTTGGGCGGAGCCGCTGGAGATACGCAGTATTTT. The encoded protein is CASSLGGAAGDTQYF.

The chain joins TRBV9 to TRBJ2-6, with D possibly matching TRBD2 (5 bases). The CDR3 sequence is 16 residues long. V lost 1 base, J lost 0 bases, and 8 bases lay in between. The germline V gene encodes CDR1 SGDLS and CDR2 YYNGEE. This CDR3 reads CASSVTGFSGANVLTF. DNA of the CDR3: TGTGCCAGCAGCGTAACGGGGTTCTCTGGGGCCAACGTCCTGACTTTC.

J is TRBJ2-2 and V is TRBV10-3, with TRBD2 identical over 7 bases. V dropped 7 bases and J dropped 4; count of bases not matched to a gene: 6. Germline CDR1 reads ENHRY; CDR2 reads SYGVKD. This CDR3 is built from 14 residues. CDR3 in amino acids: CAIKSGMITGELFF. In DNA, the CDR3 is TGTGCCATCAAGAGCGGGATGATCACCGGGGAGCTGTTTTTT.

The V and J genes are TRBV5-4 and TRBJ2-3; maybe TRBD1 (6 bases). Germline values: CDR1 SGHNT, CDR2 YYREEE (reference sequence). V shed 6 bases and J shed 3 bases, with 17 bases lying between them. This CDR3 has 15 amino acids. CDR3 sequence reads: CASNPLGARTDTQYF. The CDR3 DNA sequence: TGTGCCAGCAACCCCTTGGGGGCGAGAACAGATACGCAGTATTTT.

This clone was found a few times. The J gene is TRBJ2-1, the V gene TRBV19; TRBD2 aligns across 8 bases. Per germline, CDR1 LNHDA and CDR2 SQIVND (reference sequence). Trimming at V came to 5 bases and at J to 8 bases, leaving 14 bases not matched to a gene. The CDR3 spans 16 residues. CDR3 amino acids: CASSLNGLALFYEQFF. The CDR3 DNA follows: TGTGCCAGTAGTTTAAATGGACTAGCATTGTTCTATGAGCAGTTCTTC.

The chain employs TRBV7-2 and TRBJ1-5; the D is unclear. Germline V gene data show CDR1 as SGHTA and CDR2 as FQGNSA. V was pared by 1 base and J by 1 base, with 11 bases between. The CDR3 runs to 16 residues. Here the CDR3 reads CASSLGGRRSNQPQHF. Written as DNA, the CDR3 is TGTGCCAGCAGCTTAGGCGGGCGGAGGAGCAATCAGCCCCAGCATTTT.

With regard to this clone: A far more abundant clone sits one base away, making this likely a read error. The gene calls are TRBV6-2 or TRBV6-3 and TRBJ1-2; D uncertain. V lost 7 bases and J 2 bases, leaving 11 bases between the germline ends. The CDR3 extends over 13 amino acids. From germline, CDR1 is MNHEY and CDR2 SVGEGT. The CDR3 DNA follows: TGTGCCAGCAACCCCACAGAGAACTATGGCTACACCTTC. Residues: CASNPTENYGYTF.